What follows is one T cell receptor (beta chain) and its context. Its antigen is unidentified. These data are taken from a study of T cell repertoires in cytomegalovirus infection. The overall study: Public TCR beta signatures indicated both CMV infection and matching HLA type. Whole-study results and caveats: Frequencies of public TCR beta families were cumulated, and this identified carriers of CMV plus the relevant HLA.

TCRdb redid the calling of the reads with MiXCR, one entry per CDR3 protein. The sample carries roughly 68,000 distinct CDR3 sequences, about 22% recorded once. The sequenced material came from PBMCs, sequenced either directly or after in vitro stimulation (not recorded which). The receptor was isolated from a human donor in good health (CMV status not recorded). Some clones in this sample may be carry-over from other donors' samples.

CDR3 sequence: CASSGPLLAGVLRGYNEQFF. The CDR3, as DNA: TGTGCCAGCAGTGGCCCCCTTCTAGCGGGAGTCCTCCGGGGCTACAATGAGCAGTTCTTC. The chain carries TRBV6-6 and TRBJ2-1; 10 bases line up with TRBD2. Germline V gene data show CDR1 as MNHNY and CDR2 as SVGAGI (reference sequence). This CDR3 spans 20 amino acids. J gave up 3 bases and V 5 bases, and 19 bases lay outside the gene matches.